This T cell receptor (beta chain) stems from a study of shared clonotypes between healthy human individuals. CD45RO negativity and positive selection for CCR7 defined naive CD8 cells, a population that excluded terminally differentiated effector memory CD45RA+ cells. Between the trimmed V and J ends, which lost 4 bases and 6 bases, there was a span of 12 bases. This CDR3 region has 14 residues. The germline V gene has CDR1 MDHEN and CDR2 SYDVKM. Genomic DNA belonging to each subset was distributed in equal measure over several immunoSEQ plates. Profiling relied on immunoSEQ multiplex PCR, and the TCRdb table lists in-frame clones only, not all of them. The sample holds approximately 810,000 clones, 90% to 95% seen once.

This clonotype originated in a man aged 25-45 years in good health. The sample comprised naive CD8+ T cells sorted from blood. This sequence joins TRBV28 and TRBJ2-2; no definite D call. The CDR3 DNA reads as TGTGCCAGCAGTTCCCGCACCTCGTCCGGGGAGCTGTTTTTT. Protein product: CASSSRTSSGELFF.